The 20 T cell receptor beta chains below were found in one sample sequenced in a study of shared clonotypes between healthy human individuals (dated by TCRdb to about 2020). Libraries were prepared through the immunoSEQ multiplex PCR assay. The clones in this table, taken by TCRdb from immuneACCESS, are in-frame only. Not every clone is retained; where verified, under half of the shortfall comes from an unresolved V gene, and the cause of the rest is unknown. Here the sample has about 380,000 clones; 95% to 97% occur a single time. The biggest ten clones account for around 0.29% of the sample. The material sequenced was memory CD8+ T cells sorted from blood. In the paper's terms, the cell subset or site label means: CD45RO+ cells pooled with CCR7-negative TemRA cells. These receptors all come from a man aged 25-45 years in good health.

CDR3 loop: CASSLTGGGSTDTQYF. The CDR3 DNA sequence: TGTGCCAGCAGCTTGACAGGGGGGGGTAGCACAGATACGCAGTATTTT. This chain links TRBV11-1 with TRBJ2-3; 9 positions agree with TRBD1. J gave up 0 bases and V 3 bases, and 4 bases lay outside the gene matches. The CDR3 spans 16 residues. Germline CDR1 is SGHAT and CDR2 is FQDESV (reference sequence).

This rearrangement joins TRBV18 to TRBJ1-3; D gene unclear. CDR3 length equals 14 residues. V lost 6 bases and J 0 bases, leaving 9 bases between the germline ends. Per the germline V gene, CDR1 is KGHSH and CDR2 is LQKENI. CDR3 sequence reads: CASSPTDSGNTIYF. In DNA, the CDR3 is TGTGCCAGCTCGCCGACGGACTCTGGAAACACCATATATTTT.

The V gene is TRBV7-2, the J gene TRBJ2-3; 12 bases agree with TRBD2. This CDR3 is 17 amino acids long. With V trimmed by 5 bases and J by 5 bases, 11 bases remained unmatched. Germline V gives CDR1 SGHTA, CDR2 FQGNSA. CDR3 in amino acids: CASSRNRLAGAGDTQYF. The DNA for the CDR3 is TGTGCCAGCAGCCGAAACCGACTAGCGGGAGCCGGAGATACGCAGTATTTT.

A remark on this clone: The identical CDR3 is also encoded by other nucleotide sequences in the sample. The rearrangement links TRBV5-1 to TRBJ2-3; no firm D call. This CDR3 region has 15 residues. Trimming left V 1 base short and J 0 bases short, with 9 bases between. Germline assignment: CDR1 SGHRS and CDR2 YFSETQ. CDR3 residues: CASSLSGYSTDTQYF. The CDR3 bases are TGCGCCAGCAGCTTGTCGGGCTATAGCACAGATACGCAGTATTTT.

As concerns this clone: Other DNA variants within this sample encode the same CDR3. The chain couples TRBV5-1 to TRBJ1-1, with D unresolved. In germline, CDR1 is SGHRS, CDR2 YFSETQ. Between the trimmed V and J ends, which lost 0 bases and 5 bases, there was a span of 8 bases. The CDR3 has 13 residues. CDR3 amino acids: CASSLEVGTEAFF. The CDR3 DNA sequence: TGCGCCAGCAGCTTGGAGGTCGGGACTGAAGCTTTCTTT.

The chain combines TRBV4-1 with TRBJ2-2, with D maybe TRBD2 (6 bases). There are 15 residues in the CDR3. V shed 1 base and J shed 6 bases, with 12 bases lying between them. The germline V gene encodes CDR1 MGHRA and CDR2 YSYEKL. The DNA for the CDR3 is TGCGCCAGCAGCCAAGTATCCGTAGCGGCCGGGGAGCTGTTTTTT. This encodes CASSQVSVAAGELFF.

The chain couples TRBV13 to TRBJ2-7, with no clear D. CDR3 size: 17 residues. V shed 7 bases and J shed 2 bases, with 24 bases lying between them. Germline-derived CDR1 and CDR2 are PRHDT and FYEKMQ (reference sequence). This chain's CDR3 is CASTVTGLGSRAYEQYF. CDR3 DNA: TGTGCCAGCACTGTCACTGGCCTCGGATCTAGGGCCTACGAGCAGTACTTC.

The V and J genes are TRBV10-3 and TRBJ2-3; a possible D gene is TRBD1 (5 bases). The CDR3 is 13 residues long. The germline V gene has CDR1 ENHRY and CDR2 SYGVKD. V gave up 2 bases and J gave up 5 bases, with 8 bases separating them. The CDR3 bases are TGTGCCATCAGTGAGAACGACAGAGATACGCAGTATTTT. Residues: CAISENDRDTQYF.

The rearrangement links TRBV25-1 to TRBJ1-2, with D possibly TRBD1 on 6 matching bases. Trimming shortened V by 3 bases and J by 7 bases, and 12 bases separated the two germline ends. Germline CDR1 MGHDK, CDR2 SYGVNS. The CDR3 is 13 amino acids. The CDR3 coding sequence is TGTGCCAGCAGTGACCCGAACAGGGTTGGCTACACCTTC. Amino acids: CASSDPNRVGYTF.

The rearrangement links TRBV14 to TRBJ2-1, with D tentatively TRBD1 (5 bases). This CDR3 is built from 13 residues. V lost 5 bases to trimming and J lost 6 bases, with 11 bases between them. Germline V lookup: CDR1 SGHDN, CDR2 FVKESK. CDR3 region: CASSYTGPNEQFF. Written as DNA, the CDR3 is TGTGCCAGCAGCTACACAGGTCCCAATGAGCAGTTCTTC.

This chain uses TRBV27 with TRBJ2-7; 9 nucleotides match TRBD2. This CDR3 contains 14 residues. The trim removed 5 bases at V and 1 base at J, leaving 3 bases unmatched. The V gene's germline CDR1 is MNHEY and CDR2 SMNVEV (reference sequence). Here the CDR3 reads CASSRGLASYEQYF. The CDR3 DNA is TGTGCCAGCAGTCGGGGACTAGCTTCCTACGAGCAGTACTTC.

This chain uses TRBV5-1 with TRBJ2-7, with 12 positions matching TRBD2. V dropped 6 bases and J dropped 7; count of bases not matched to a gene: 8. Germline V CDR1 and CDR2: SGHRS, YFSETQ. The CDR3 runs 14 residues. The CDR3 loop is CASTRLAGDREQYF. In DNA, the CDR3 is TGCGCCAGCACCCGACTAGCGGGAGATCGGGAGCAGTACTTC.

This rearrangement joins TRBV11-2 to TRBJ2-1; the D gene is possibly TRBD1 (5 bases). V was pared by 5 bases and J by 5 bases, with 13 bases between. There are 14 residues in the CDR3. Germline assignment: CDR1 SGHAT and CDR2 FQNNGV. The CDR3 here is CASSLGHTNNEQFF. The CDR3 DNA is TGTGCCAGCAGCCTCGGACATACCAACAATGAGCAGTTCTTC. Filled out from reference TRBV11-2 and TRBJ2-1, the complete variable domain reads EAGVAQSPRYKIIEKRQSVAFWCNPISGHATLYWYQQILGQGPKLLIQFQNNGVVDDSQLPKDRFSAERLKGVDSTLKIQPAKLEDSAVYLCASSLGHTNNEQFFGPGTRLTVL.

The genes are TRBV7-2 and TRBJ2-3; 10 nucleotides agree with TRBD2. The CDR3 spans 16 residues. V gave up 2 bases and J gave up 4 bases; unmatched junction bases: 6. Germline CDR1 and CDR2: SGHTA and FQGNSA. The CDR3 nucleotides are TGTGCCAGCAGCTTACTAGCGGGAGAACTTTCAGATACGCAGTATTTT. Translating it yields CASSLLAGELSDTQYF. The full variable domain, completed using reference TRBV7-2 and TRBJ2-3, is GAGVSQSPSNKVTEKGKDVELRCDPISGHTALYWYRQSLGQGLEFLIYFQGNSAPDKSGLPSDRFSAERTGGSVSTLTIQRTQQEDSAVYLCASSLLAGELSDTQYFGPGTRLTVL.

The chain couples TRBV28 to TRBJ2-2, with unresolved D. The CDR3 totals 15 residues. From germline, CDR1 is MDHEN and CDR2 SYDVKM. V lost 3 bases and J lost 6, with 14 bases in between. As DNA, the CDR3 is TGTGCCAGCAGTTTCTACACTACTCGCGCCGGGGAGCTGTTTTTT. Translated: CASSFYTTRAGELFF.

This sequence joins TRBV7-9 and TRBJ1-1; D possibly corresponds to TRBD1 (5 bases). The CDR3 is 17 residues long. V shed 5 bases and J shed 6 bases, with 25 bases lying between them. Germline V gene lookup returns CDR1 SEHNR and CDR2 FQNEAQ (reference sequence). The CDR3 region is CASSLMTFLIRGPEAFF. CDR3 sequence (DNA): TGTGCCAGCAGCCTTATGACCTTTTTAATAAGGGGACCTGAAGCTTTCTTT. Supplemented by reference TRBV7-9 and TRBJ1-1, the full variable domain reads DTGVSQNPRHKITKRGQNVTFRCDPISEHNRLYWYRQTLGQGPEFLTYFQNEAQLEKSRLLSDRFSAERPKGSFSTLEIQRTEQGDSAMYLCASSLMTFLIRGPEAFFGQGTRLTVV.

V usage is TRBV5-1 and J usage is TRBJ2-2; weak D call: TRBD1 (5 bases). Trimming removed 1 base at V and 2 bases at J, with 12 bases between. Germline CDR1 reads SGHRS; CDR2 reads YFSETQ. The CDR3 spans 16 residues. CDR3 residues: CASSLSTRTNTGELFF. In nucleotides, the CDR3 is TGCGCCAGCAGCTTGTCTACTCGGACAAACACCGGGGAGCTGTTTTTT. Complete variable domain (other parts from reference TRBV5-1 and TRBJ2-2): KAGVTQTPRYLIKTRGQQVTLSCSPISGHRSVSWYQQTPGQGLQFLFEYFSETQRNKGNFPGRFSGRQFSNSRSEMNVSTLELGDSALYLCASSLSTRTNTGELFFGEGSRLTVL.

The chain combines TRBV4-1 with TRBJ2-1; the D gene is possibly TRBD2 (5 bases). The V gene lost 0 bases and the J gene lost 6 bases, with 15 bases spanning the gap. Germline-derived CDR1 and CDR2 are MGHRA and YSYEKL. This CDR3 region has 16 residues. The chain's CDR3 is CASSQETSPISNEQFF. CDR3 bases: TGCGCCAGCAGCCAAGAAACTAGTCCTATTAGCAATGAGCAGTTCTTC.

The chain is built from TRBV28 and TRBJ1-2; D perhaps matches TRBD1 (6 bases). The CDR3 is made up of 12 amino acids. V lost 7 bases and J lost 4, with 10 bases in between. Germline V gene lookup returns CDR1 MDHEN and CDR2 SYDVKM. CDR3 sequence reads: CASTSQGYGYTF. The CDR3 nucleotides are TGTGCCAGCACCTCACAGGGCTATGGCTACACCTTC.

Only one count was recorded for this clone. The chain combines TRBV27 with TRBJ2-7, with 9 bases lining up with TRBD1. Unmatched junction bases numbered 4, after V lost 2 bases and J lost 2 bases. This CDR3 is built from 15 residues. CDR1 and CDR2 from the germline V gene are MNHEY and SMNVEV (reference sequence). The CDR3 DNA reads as TGTGCCAGCAGTTTAATCGGACAGGGGACCTACGAGCAGTACTTC. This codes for CASSLIGQGTYEQYF.